This passage covers 3 T cell receptor beta chains from one sample sequenced in a study of blood T cell repertoires in COVID-19. Generated by immunoSEQ multiplex PCR, the TCRdb table keeps only in-frame clones and is missing some. The sample has about 230,000 clones; about 85% are singletons. The sequencing input was peripheral blood. These receptors were taken from a woman younger than 35 who had recovered from COVID-19.

The genes are TRBV7-2 and TRBJ2-1; TRBD2 matches 9 bases. The CDR3 is 16 amino acids. Trimming cost V 5 bases and J 3 bases; bases outside gene matches: 8. Germline V gene data show CDR1 as SGHTA and CDR2 as FQGNSA. DNA for the CDR3: TGTGCCAGCAGCCCGCGGGGTAGCGGGAGCTACAATGAGCAGTTCTTC. As protein: CASSPRGSGSYNEQFF.

The V call is TRBV18, the J call TRBJ2-3; 10 bases align to TRBD1. This CDR3 comprises 16 residues. The V gene's germline CDR1 is KGHSH and CDR2 LQKENI. The V segment lost 5 bases and the J segment 3 bases; nucleotides outside the gene matches: 8. The DNA for the CDR3 is TGTGCCAGCTCAACGCGGGGACAGGGGCGAACAGATACGCAGTATTTT. Translating it yields CASSTRGQGRTDTQYF.

V gene TRBV19 combines with J gene TRBJ1-5, with TRBD1 as a possible D gene (6 bases). The CDR3 is 16 amino acids. V was pared by 0 bases and J by 14 bases, with 23 bases between. From germline, CDR1 is LNHDA and CDR2 SQIVND (reference sequence). CDR3 amino acids: CASSIDLGTISHRKHF. The CDR3 DNA reads as TGTGCCAGTAGTATAGATCTGGGGACAATCTCTCATCGGAAGCATTTT.